The 2 T cell receptor beta chains listed next were all sequenced from one sample in a study of early T cells in non-severe SARS-CoV-2 infection (dated by TCRdb to about 2021). The library was obtained by 5' RACE. Instrument used: NextSeq 500. Clones were called with MiXCR by TCRdb after fastp trimmed the public reads at Q25, and only in-frame beta chains were retained. CDR3 protein duplicates are merged, each entry listing the most common genes and DNA. In this sample the table shows some 60,000 distinct CDR3 sequences, roughly 7.7% of which occur a single time. 3% to 3.5% of the sample rests with the top ten. The sequencing input was whole blood. Receptors were obtained from an adult who was a healthcare worker with PCR-confirmed SARS-CoV-2 infection or an uninfected control (not recorded which).

This clonotype came up a few times. The chain uses TRBV27 and TRBJ2-7; TRBD1 might be the D (6 bases). The V gene lost 4 bases and the J gene lost 0 bases, with 10 bases spanning the gap. Germline values: CDR1 MNHEY, CDR2 SMNVEV (reference sequence). The CDR3 runs 14 residues. Written as DNA, the CDR3 is TGTGCCAGCAGTTCTGGGACATCCTCCTACGAGCAGTACTTC. This sequence encodes CASSSGTSSYEQYF.

This clonotype was seen repeatedly, ten times or more. The V and J genes are TRBV28 and TRBJ2-7, with D unclear. Germline lookup yields CDR1 MDHEN and CDR2 SYDVKM. V gave up 8 bases and J gave up 3 bases, with 11 bases separating them. The CDR3 contains 12 residues. The CDR3 DNA follows: TGTGCCAGCCGTTCGGCTAGCTACGAGCAGTACTTC. Translated, it gives CASRSASYEQYF.